This T cell receptor (beta chain) was captured by sequencing in a study of T cell responses to AZD1222 COVID-19 vaccine. General study results and limits: Reportedly, close to half of spike-specific TCRs are directed against unmutated variant regions.

Germline V gene sequence: CDR1 MDHEN, CDR2 SYDVKM. V was clipped by 8 bases and J by 4 bases, with 14 bases between them. This CDR3 contains 13 residues. Points on this clone: The target antigen is unknown.

The method was immunoSEQ multiplex PCR; TCRdb's version includes in-frame clones alone and lacks a portion of them. Of roughly 190,000 clones listed, about 92% are singletons. The V call is TRBV28, the J call TRBJ1-1; TRBD1 is a possible D gene (5 bases). The specimen comprised peripheral blood, sampled 28 days after the second dose of the MenACWY control vaccine. The receptor's source is an adult who received the MenACWY meningococcal vaccine as a control. The CDR3: CASRRRGVTEAFF. CDR3 DNA sequence: TGTGCCAGCCGTAGGCGGGGGGTCACTGAAGCTTTCTTT.